Reported below is one TCR beta chain. Via MiXCR, TCRdb re-called the RT-PCR reads, giving one row per CDR3 protein. Of about 700,000 distinct CDR3 sequences listed, approximately 15% were seen once; the top ten hold around 3.3%. The CDR3 length is 15 residues. CDR1 is MDHEN and CDR2 is SYDVKM in the germline V gene. Trimming shortened V by 3 bases and J by 0 bases, and 6 bases separated the two germline ends. The rearrangement uses TRBV28 and TRBJ1-6; D unclear. The sequence derives from a female donor in good health, serving as a healthy control. Sequenced sample: memory CD4+ T cells from blood. CDR3 nucleotide sequence: TGTGCCAGCAGTTTGGGGAACTCCTATAATTCACCCCTCCACTTT. As protein: CASSLGNSYNSPLHF. Combining the CDR3 with reference TRBV28 and TRBJ1-6 gives the whole variable domain DVKVTQSSRYLVKRTGEKVFLECVQDMDHENMFWYRQDPGLGLRLIYFSYDVKMKEKGDIPEGYSVSREKKERFSLILESASTNQTSMYLCASSLGNSYNSPLHFGNGTRLTVT.